The clone carrying this T cell receptor (beta chain) was observed a few times. These data are taken from a study of T cells in Graves' hyperthyroidism and ophthalmopathy. Trimming removed 10 bases at V and 4 bases at J, with 12 bases between. In germline, CDR1 is MNHEY, CDR2 SMNVEV (reference sequence). CDR3 length equals 12 residues. There were TCR beta CDR3 regions amplified from RNA transcripts. Initially, a first-round RT-PCR of the TCR CDR3 employed the HTBI primer set. TCRdb reprocessed the multiplex PCR reads with MiXCR, giving one entry per CDR3 protein. The data show 410,000 or so distinct CDR3 sequences, about 14% seen once.

What was sequenced was blood. This chain joins TRBV27 and TRBJ2-3; D possibly corresponds to TRBD1 (6 bases). This clonotype originated in a man in his late teens or twenties with Graves' ophthalmopathy. CDR3: CATQGSADTQYF. The DNA of the CDR3 is TGTGCCACCCAGGGGAGTGCAGATACGCAGTATTTT.